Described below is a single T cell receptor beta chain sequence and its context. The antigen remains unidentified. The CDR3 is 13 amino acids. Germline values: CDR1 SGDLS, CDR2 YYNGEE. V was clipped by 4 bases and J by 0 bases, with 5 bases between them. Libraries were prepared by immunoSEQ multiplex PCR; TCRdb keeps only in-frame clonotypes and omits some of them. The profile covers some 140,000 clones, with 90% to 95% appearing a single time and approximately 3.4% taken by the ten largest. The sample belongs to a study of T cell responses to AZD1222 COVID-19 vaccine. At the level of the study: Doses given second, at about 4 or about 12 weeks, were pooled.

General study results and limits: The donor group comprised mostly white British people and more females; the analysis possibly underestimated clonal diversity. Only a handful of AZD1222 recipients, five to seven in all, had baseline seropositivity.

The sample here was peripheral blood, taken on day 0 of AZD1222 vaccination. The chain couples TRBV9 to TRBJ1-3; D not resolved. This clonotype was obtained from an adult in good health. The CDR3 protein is CASSSHSGNTIYF. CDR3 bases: TGTGCCAGCAGCTCCCACTCTGGAAACACCATATATTTT.